This T cell receptor beta chain was sequenced in a study of long-term antiretroviral therapy in people with HIV. Findings of the study overall: Compared with controls, HIV repertoires showed narrower CDR3 length ranges.

V shed 7 bases and J shed 9 bases, with 16 bases lying between them. Germline CDR1 and CDR2: SNHLY and FYNNEI. CDR3 length: 13 residues. For each donor, at least one pre-ART and at least two post-ART PBMC samples were available. Comment on this clone: The antigen is not known.

Sequencing relied on immunoSEQ assay v3.0, run at survey level. Produced via immunoSEQ multiplex PCR; TCRdb's table is partial and in-frame only. The sample consists of about 39,000 clones, 75% to 90% of them appearing once. The clonotype was recovered from a woman aged 50 to 60 with HIV. The chain uses TRBV2 and TRBJ2-1; D gene ambiguous. Sequenced material: unsorted PBMCs, taken 3.1 years after starting antiretroviral therapy. As DNA, the CDR3 is TGTGCCAGCACCGAGGACGGGCTCGGTGAGCAGTTCTTC. Amino acids: CASTEDGLGEQFF.